The T cell receptor beta chain under discussion was sequenced for a study of blood T cell repertoires in COVID-19 (dated by TCRdb to 2018 to 2020). Broadly, across the study: Samples covering the acute and convalescent phases of COVID-19 were provided by collaborators in the United States, Italy and Spain. The prospective study material was composed of cDNA or gDNA derived from T cells, B-cell-depleted T cells, or PBMCs. Deeply sampled blood TCRbeta repertoires from subjects exposed to, actively infected with, or recovered from COVID-19 were included in the dataset. A freely available public database, intended as a resource for researchers studying the immune response to SARS-CoV-2, is where the repertoires were released. Samples were obtained from the ongoing ImmuneRACE study (first 160 participants) and from roughly 1,300 subjects provided by 6 global collaborators. A de-identified subject ID, COVID-19 status, age in years and sex were almost always included in the sample metadata. Where HLA class I and class II types were available, the types were taken from metadata supplied by the sample provider, not from assay-based typing.

About this clone itself: No antigen is known for it. One base away there is no much larger clone; base qualities are not given.

Reading from cysteine to phenylalanine, the CDR3 counts 15 amino acids. Of all the DNA, just the CDR3 is kept, 45 bases in frame from base 1. Trimming removed 6 bases from V and 8 bases from J; the gene matches leave 13 bases unexplained. The germline V gene gives CDR1 as KGHDR and CDR2 as SFDVKD. What the work shows at the level of the full study, not this receptor alone: The quantity of clinical and demographic metadata differed by source and by participant and was supplied without curation.

Each collaborating institution followed its own protocols to collect whole blood in K2EDTA tubes. For TCRbeta analysis, collaborator samples were shipped as frozen whole blood, as isolated PBMCs, or as DNA extracted from either sample type. TCRbeta CDR3 regions were amplified from genomic DNA by means of the immunoSEQ Assay, a bias-controlled multiplex PCR. As for how the authors treated the data: Within the assay, amplification of reference gene primers was used to estimate how many nucleated cells each sample contained. To quantify the absolute abundance of each unique TCRbeta CDR3 rearrangement, sequence reads were collapsed and filtered. For each sample, productive Simpson clonality was calculated by taking the square root of Simpson's diversity index across productive rearrangements. The table comes from immuneACCESS by way of TCRdb, which keeps in-frame sequences with V and J called. Part of the clones is missing from these tables; in studies checked, under half for an unresolved V gene and the rest for unknown reasons. That table is the source of V, J and clone size, and D and trimming were worked out from the DNA. The sample table holds around 250,000 clones, of which 70% to 90% were seen once. Of the sample, 5.5% to 8% falls within the top ten clones.

The V gene is TRBV24-1 and the J gene is TRBJ1-2; TRBD1 fits 8 bases in the junction. Input material: peripheral blood. The receptor's source is a man aged 55 to 69 with acute or convalescent COVID-19. DNA sequence: TGTGCCACCAGTAGATTTGAGGGACAGGTTGAAGGCTACACCTTC. Its coded protein is CATSRFEGQVEGYTF.